Described below is a single T cell receptor (beta chain) sequence and its context. The data were produced by immunoSEQ multiplex PCR, yet TCRdb's version contains in-frame clones alone and is incomplete. The sample holds approximately 350,000 clones, approximately 74% seen once. The data stem from a study of shared clonotypes between healthy human individuals. Germline trimming cut 4 bases from V and 10 bases from J; bases unmatched to any gene: 7. Germline V gene lookup returns CDR1 MNHEY and CDR2 SVGAGI. The CDR3 sequence is 15 residues long. The source of this sequence is a man aged 25 to 40 in good health. The genes are TRBV6-5 and TRBJ2-1, with TRBD2 matching over 13 bases. The sequencing sample was made of memory CD4+ T cells sorted from blood. Documented subset: CD45RA-negative fraction. The CDR3 DNA is TGTGCCAGCAGTTCTAGACTAGCGGGAGGTTGGGAGCAGTTCTTC. Amino acids: CASSSRLAGGWEQFF.